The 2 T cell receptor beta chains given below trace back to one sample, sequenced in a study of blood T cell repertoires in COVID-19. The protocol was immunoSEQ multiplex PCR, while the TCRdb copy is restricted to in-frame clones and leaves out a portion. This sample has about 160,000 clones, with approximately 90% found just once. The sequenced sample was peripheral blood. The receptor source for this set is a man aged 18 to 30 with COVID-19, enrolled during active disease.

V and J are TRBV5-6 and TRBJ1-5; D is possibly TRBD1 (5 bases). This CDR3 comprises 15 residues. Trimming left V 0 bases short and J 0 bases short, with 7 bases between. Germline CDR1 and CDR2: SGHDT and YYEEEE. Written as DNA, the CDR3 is TGTGCCAGCAGCTTGGGGACACATAGCAATCAGCCCCAGCATTTT. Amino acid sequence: CASSLGTHSNQPQHF.

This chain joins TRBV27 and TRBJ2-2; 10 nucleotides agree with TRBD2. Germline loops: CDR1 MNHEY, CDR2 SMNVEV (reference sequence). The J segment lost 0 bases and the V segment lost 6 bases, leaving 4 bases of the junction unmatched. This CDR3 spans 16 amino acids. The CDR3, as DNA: TGTGCCAGCAGGCCTAGCGGGAGATCGAACACCGGGGAGCTGTTTTTT. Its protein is CASRPSGRSNTGELFF.